This T cell receptor (beta chain) is from a study of T cells in Graves' hyperthyroidism and ophthalmopathy. Study-wide results and limits: In blood, most of the thyroid clonotypes expanded above 0.001 were also present. The model forecast ophthalmopathy, anticipating it by a median around 6.4 months before onset.

Graves' hyperthyroidism is called stable when ophthalmopathy does not progress within 18 months. This clonotype appeared many times. Its cognate antigen is unknown. CDR1 MDHEN and CDR2 SYDVKM come from the germline V gene. Trimming took off 5 bases at V and 0 bases at J, with 11 bases between the two ends. There are 14 residues in the CDR3. Authors of the study amplified TCR beta CDR3 regions from RNA transcripts. A first-round RT-PCR of the TCR CDR3 used the HTBI primer set. TCRdb recomputed calls from the multiplex PCR reads with MiXCR, one row per CDR3 protein. The sample holds around 350,000 distinct CDR3 sequences; under 20% are singletons and the top ten take about 3.7%.

The chain uses TRBV28 and TRBJ2-7; no reliable D call. The receptor's source is a woman in her late teens or twenties with Graves' hyperthyroidism. Sequenced input: blood. The CDR3 protein is CASSQGRRSYEQYF. CDR3 nucleotides: TGTGCCAGCAGTCAAGGCCGGCGCTCCTACGAGCAGTACTTC.